This T cell receptor beta chain originates from a study of cytomegalovirus exposure and HLA in healthy donors. Clones were read by immunoSEQ multiplex PCR, and TCRdb kept only the in-frame ones, dropping some. The sample records some 170,000 clones, 86% being singletons. Comments on this clone: The antigen is not known. Other nucleotide sequences from this sample produce the same CDR3.

V lost 5 bases to trimming and J lost 4 bases, with 6 bases between them. Germline lookup yields CDR1 SGHTA and CDR2 FQGNSA. The CDR3 is 11 amino acids. Broader study findings: Cytomegalovirus status was reportedly diagnosed by the classifier with high sensitivity and specificity.

Sequenced material: PBMCs. This rearrangement joins TRBV7-2 to TRBJ2-7; D unresolved. The TCR originated in a man aged 18 to 35 in good health and CMV-seropositive. The CDR3 coding sequence is TGTGCCAGCAGCCTTCGTTACGAGCAGTACTTC. Its translation: CASSLRYEQYF. Full variable domain (remainder filled in from reference TRBV7-2 and TRBJ2-7): GAGVSQSPSNKVTEKGKDVELRCDPISGHTALYWYRQSLGQGLEFLIYFQGNSAPDKSGLPSDRFSAERTGGSVSTLTIQRTQQEDSAVYLCASSLRYEQYFGPGTRLTVT.